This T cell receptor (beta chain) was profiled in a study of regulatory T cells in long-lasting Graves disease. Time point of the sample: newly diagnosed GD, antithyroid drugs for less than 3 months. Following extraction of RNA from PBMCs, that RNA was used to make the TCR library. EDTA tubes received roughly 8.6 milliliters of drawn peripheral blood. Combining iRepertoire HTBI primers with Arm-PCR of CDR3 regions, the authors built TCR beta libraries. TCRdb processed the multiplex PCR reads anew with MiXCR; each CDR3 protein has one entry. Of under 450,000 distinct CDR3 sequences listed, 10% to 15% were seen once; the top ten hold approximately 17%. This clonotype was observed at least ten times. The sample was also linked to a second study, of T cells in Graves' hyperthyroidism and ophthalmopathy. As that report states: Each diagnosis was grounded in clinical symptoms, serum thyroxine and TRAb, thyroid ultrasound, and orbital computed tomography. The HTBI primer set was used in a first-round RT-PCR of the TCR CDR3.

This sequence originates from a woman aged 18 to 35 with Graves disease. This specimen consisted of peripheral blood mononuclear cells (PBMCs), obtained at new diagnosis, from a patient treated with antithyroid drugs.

The CDR3 DNA is TGTGCCAGCAGCTCCGGGCCCGCCGATGAGCAGTTCTTC. Translation: CASSSGPADEQFF. The rearrangement joins TRBV11-3 to TRBJ2-1, with no clear D. Germline CDR1 reads SGHNT; CDR2 reads YENEEA. The CDR3 consists of 13 residues. Trimming stripped 4 bases from V and 8 bases from J, with 12 bases between.